These 14 T cell receptor beta chains share one sample of origin, sequenced in a study of T cell repertoires in cytomegalovirus infection. MiXCR, applied by TCRdb to the reads, yields one record per CDR3 protein. The top ten hold 59% of the sample, which has about 220,000 distinct CDR3 sequences, less than 50% seen once. The antigens for these receptors are not known. The specimen comprised CD8+ T cells from cultured PBMCs, sampled from culture after CMV antigen stimulation. The receptors come from a human donor in good health (CMV status not recorded). Some clones in this sample may be carry-over from other donors' samples.

This clonotype has more than one count but fewer than ten. The chain is built from TRBV10-3 and TRBJ2-7, with TRBD2 as a possible D gene (5 bases). The CDR3 runs to 15 residues. V was cut by 0 bases and J by 2 bases, with 11 bases left in between. The germline CDR1 and CDR2 sequences are ENHRY and SYGVKD. The CDR3 bases are TGTGCCATCAGTGAGTCGGCGGGTGCCCCCTACGAGCAGTACTTC. This encodes CAISESAGAPYEQYF.

This clonotype has just a few counts. The chain recombines TRBV28 with TRBJ1-1; D not resolved. The germline V gene encodes CDR1 MDHEN and CDR2 SYDVKM. The CDR3 has 14 amino acids. Trimming shortened V by 2 bases and J by 1 base, and 8 bases separated the two germline ends. In DNA, the CDR3 is TGTGCCAGCAGTTTAACTCAGGCGAACACTGAAGCTTTCTTT. Amino acids: CASSLTQANTEAFF.

This clonotype has only a few counts. This chain uses TRBV27 with TRBJ2-2; 9 positions match TRBD1. CDR1 is MNHEY and CDR2 is SMNVEV in the germline V gene (reference sequence). J gave up 6 bases and V 5 bases, and 13 bases lay outside the gene matches. The CDR3 extends over 17 amino acids. CDR3 bases: TGTGCCAGCAGTCCCCCATGGGACAGGGAGGAGTCCGGGGAGCTGTTTTTT. It translates to CASSPPWDREESGELFF.

V and J are TRBV27 and TRBJ1-2; perhaps TRBD1 as D (5 bases). This CDR3 comprises 13 residues. The V gene lost 9 bases and the J gene lost 7 bases, with 18 bases spanning the gap. Germline V gene sequence: CDR1 MNHEY, CDR2 SMNVEV (reference sequence). The DNA for the CDR3 is TGTGCCAGTCAGGGTGAGGATTATAGTGGCTACACCTTC. It specifies CASQGEDYSGYTF.

The chain carries TRBV7-8 and TRBJ1-3; D is ambiguous. V lost 10 bases to trimming and J lost 0 bases, with 16 bases between them. This CDR3 is built from 15 residues. Germline CDR1 SGHVS, CDR2 FQNEAQ. CDR3 nucleotides: TGTGCCACTCAAGAGGTGGCAGGCTCTGGAAACACCATATATTTT. Protein: CATQEVAGSGNTIYF. Full variable domain (remainder filled in from reference TRBV7-8 and TRBJ1-3): GAGVSQSPRYKVAKRGQDVALRCDPISGHVSLFWYQQALGQGPEFLTYFQNEAQLDKSGLPSDRFFAERPEGSVSTLKIQRTQQEDSAVYLCATQEVAGSGNTIYFGEGSWLTVV.

This chain links TRBV27 with TRBJ2-3; D unclear. Germline V gene sequence: CDR1 MNHEY, CDR2 SMNVEV (reference sequence). V lost 0 bases to trimming and J lost 4 bases, with 14 bases between them. The CDR3 loop spans 16 amino acids. As DNA, the CDR3 is TGTGCCAGCAGTTTATCACCTCCTAAAGCCTCAGATACGCAGTATTTT. Translation gives CASSLSPPKASDTQYF.

The chain is built from TRBV11-2 and TRBJ1-1; D unclear. This CDR3 contains 13 residues. Germline CDR1 SGHAT, CDR2 FQNNGV. The V and J ends lost 7 bases and 3 bases respectively, with 12 bases between them. The chain's CDR3 is CASTHRTYTEAFF. The CDR3 region has the DNA TGTGCCAGCACCCACAGAACTTACACTGAAGCTTTCTTT.

This clonotype has more than one count but fewer than ten. The rearrangement links TRBV7-6 to TRBJ2-7; no definite D call. The germline V gene encodes CDR1 SGHVS and CDR2 FNYEAQ. V was trimmed by 4 bases and J by 2 bases, leaving 9 bases between them. The CDR3 is 13 amino acids. CDR3 loop: CASSSGRTYEQYF. The CDR3 nucleotides read TGTGCCAGCAGCTCCGGACGGACCTACGAGCAGTACTTC.

The chain recombines TRBV19 with TRBJ1-2; 9 bases map to TRBD1. Looked up from germline, CDR1 is LNHDA and CDR2 is SQIVND (reference sequence). V shed 0 bases, J shed 4 bases, and the junction held 12 bases outside the gene matches. The CDR3 runs to 18 residues. The CDR3 nucleotides read TGTGCCAGTAGTATAGAAAGCACCGGGACAGGGAGTCTCTATGGCTACACCTTC. This encodes CASSIESTGTGSLYGYTF.

This clonotype was counted only a few times. Here the CDR3 reads CAWSVTANEQFF. DNA for the CDR3: TGTGCCTGGAGTGTTACAGCCAATGAGCAGTTCTTC. The chain has TRBV30 and TRBJ2-1, with D uncertain. CDR1 GTSNPN and CDR2 SVGIG come from the germline V gene (reference sequence). V lost 0 bases and J lost 6, with 6 bases in between. There are 12 residues in the CDR3. Variable domain in full (rest from reference TRBV30 and TRBJ2-1): SQTIHQWPATLVQPVGSPLSLECTVEGTSNPNLYWYRQAAGRGLQLLFYSVGIGQISSEVPQNLSASRPQDRQFILSSKKLLLSDSGFYLCAWSVTANEQFFGPGTRLTVL.

The chain employs TRBV18 and TRBJ1-5, with D unclear. The ends were cut back, 9 bases at V and 3 bases at J, with 24 bases in the middle. CDR1 is KGHSH and CDR2 is LQKENI in the germline V gene. This CDR3 comprises 17 residues. CDR3 nucleotide sequence: TGTGCCAGTTCCCCAAACGCTGTACAGTACAACAATCAGCCCCAGCATTTT. It encodes CASSPNAVQYNNQPQHF.

There are a few counts of this clonotype. The gene calls are TRBV7-6 and TRBJ2-5, with TRBD1 matching 8 bases. Germline V lookup: CDR1 SGHVS, CDR2 FNYEAQ. Germline trimming cut 4 bases from V and 1 base from J; bases unmatched to any gene: 17. The CDR3 totals 19 residues. The CDR3 is CASSSSKGQVFGGQETQYF. CDR3 DNA sequence: TGTGCCAGCAGCTCATCAAAGGGACAGGTGTTTGGGGGCCAAGAGACCCAGTACTTC.

The V gene is TRBV7-6, the J gene TRBJ2-2, with D uncertain. The germline V gene encodes CDR1 SGHVS and CDR2 FNYEAQ. Trimming removed 11 bases at V and 5 bases at J, with 9 bases between. The CDR3 runs to 11 residues. For the CDR3, the DNA is TGTGCCTTTGACGGGACCGGGGAGCTGTTTTTT. It codes for CAFDGTGELFF. The full variable domain, completed using reference TRBV7-6 and TRBJ2-2, is GAGVSQSPRYKVTKRGQDVALRCDPISGHVSLYWYRQALGQGPEFLTYFNYEAQQDKSGLPNDRFSAERPEGSISTLTIQRTEQRDSAMYRCAFDGTGELFFGEGSRLTVL.

This clonotype was counted at least ten times. The chain links TRBV6-2 or TRBV6-3 to TRBJ2-1, with TRBD2 identical over 7 bases. Germline CDR1 reads MNHEY; CDR2 reads SVGEGT. With V trimmed by 6 bases and J by 6 bases, 14 bases remained unmatched. There are 16 residues in the CDR3. The CDR3 loop reads CASSPATGLGFNEQFF. The CDR3 nucleotides are TGTGCCAGCAGCCCCGCTACCGGACTAGGGTTCAATGAGCAGTTCTTC.